These 20 T cell receptor beta chains originate from one sample sequenced in a study of control samples from healthy donors and cancer patients. Sequencing used immunoSEQ multiplex PCR; TCRdb keeps in-frame clones, though not all of them. The sample shows roughly 170,000 clones, roughly 93% of them seen only once. Sequencing was carried out using blood. Receptors were obtained from a man aged 18-30 years in good health.

The genes are TRBV30 and TRBJ2-6; 7 bases agree with TRBD1. J gave up 2 bases and V 5 bases, and 3 bases lay outside the gene matches. Germline V gives CDR1 GTSNPN, CDR2 SVGIG (reference sequence). The CDR3 has 14 residues. CDR3: CAWDRAAGANVLTF. DNA for the CDR3: TGTGCCTGGGACAGGGCAGCTGGGGCCAACGTCCTGACTTTC.

The rearrangement joins TRBV27 to TRBJ1-5, with D hard to call. The V and J ends lost 6 bases and 1 base respectively, with 19 bases between them. The CDR3 runs to 17 residues. Germline CDR1 MNHEY, CDR2 SMNVEV (reference sequence). CDR3 sequence: CASSPNKIVGSNQPQHF. Written as DNA, the CDR3 is TGTGCCAGCAGCCCCAACAAGATTGTAGGAAGCAATCAGCCCCAGCATTTT.

The chain has TRBV7-9 and TRBJ2-1, with 10 bases matching TRBD2. This CDR3 has 15 amino acids. V lost 4 bases to trimming and J lost 7 bases; unmatched junction nucleotides: 7. In germline, CDR1 is SEHNR, CDR2 FQNEAQ (reference sequence). CDR3 amino acids: CASSSRLAGMNEQFF. The DNA for the CDR3 is TGTGCCAGCAGCTCTAGACTAGCGGGCATGAATGAGCAGTTCTTC.

The rearrangement links TRBV30 to TRBJ2-1; 7 bases fit TRBD2. CDR1 is GTSNPN and CDR2 is SVGIG in the germline V gene (reference sequence). This CDR3 has 13 amino acids. The V gene end was trimmed by 8 bases and the J gene end by 4 bases; junction bases not matched to a gene: 8. Here the CDR3 DNA reads TGTGCCGGAGCTATCGGGGGGTACAATGAGCAGTTCTTC. Amino acid sequence: CAGAIGGYNEQFF.

The gene calls are TRBV6-5 and TRBJ2-3; D gene uncertain. Trimming pared 8 bases from V and 4 bases from J, leaving 7 bases between. This CDR3 comprises 11 residues. In germline, CDR1 is MNHEY, CDR2 SVGAGI. Here the CDR3 reads CASGRADTQYF. Here the CDR3 DNA reads TGTGCCAGCGGCCGGGCAGATACGCAGTATTTT.

This clone was observed once. J is TRBJ1-2 and V is TRBV12-3 or TRBV12-4; no reliable D call. Deletions cut 3 bases from V and 5 bases from J, with 10 bases between. This CDR3 is built from 13 residues. The CDR3 nucleotides read TGTGCCAGCAGTTTTGGAACATATTATGGCTACACCTTC. The encoded protein is CASSFGTYYGYTF.

V is TRBV5-1 and J is TRBJ2-5, with TRBD2 identical over 7 bases. The CDR3 sequence is 16 residues long. The germline gives CDR1 SGHRS, CDR2 YFSETQ. Trimming removed 5 bases from V and 0 bases from J; junction bases left unmatched: 10. CDR3 nucleotides: TGCGCCAGCAGGTTCCGCGGGGGACCGTACCAAGAGACCCAGTACTTC. Its protein product is CASRFRGGPYQETQYF.

The chain recombines TRBV27 with TRBJ2-7; 8 bases align to TRBD1. This CDR3 comprises 15 residues. Per germline, CDR1 MNHEY and CDR2 SMNVEV (reference sequence). The V gene end was trimmed by 2 bases and the J gene end by 6 bases; junction bases not matched to a gene: 9. CDR3 DNA sequence: TGTGCCAGCAGTTTAGGCGGACAGGGTGGGCGCGAGCAGTACTTC. This translates into CASSLGGQGGREQYF.

The chain links TRBV10-3 to TRBJ1-2, with D perhaps matching TRBD1 (5 bases). The CDR3 runs to 16 residues. V dropped 6 bases and J dropped 2 bases, with 19 bases sitting between them. In germline, CDR1 is ENHRY, CDR2 SYGVKD. The CDR3 reads CAIRASGGATNYGYTF. The DNA of the CDR3 is TGTGCCATCAGAGCCTCGGGCGGGGCCACCAACTATGGCTACACCTTC.

The chain recombines TRBV3-1 (or the pseudogene TRBV3-2) with TRBJ1-5; tentative D call: TRBD1 (6 bases). The length of the CDR3 is 15 residues. Trimming left V 0 bases short and J 7 bases short, with 13 bases between. Germline values: CDR1 LGHDT, CDR2 YNNKEL (reference sequence). CDR3 DNA: TGTGCCAGCAGCCAAGATACAGGGTCGGGACAGCCCCAGCATTTT. This sequence encodes CASSQDTGSGQPQHF.

The chain joins TRBV30 to TRBJ1-1; 10 nucleotides agree with TRBD1. Germline lookup yields CDR1 GTSNPN and CDR2 SVGIG (reference sequence). CDR3 size: 14 residues. Unmatched junction bases numbered 8, after V lost 2 bases and J lost 8 bases. In DNA form, the CDR3 reads TGTGCCTGGAGTAAGGGACAGGGGACTAGAGAAGCTTTCTTT. It translates to CAWSKGQGTREAFF. The entire variable domain, with the rest obtained from reference TRBV30 and TRBJ1-1, is as follows: SQTIHQWPATLVQPVGSPLSLECTVEGTSNPNLYWYRQAAGRGLQLLFYSVGIGQISSEVPQNLSASRPQDRQFILSSKKLLLSDSGFYLCAWSKGQGTREAFFGQGTRLTVV.

The chain joins TRBV5-4 to TRBJ2-4, with 9 positions matching TRBD1. The V segment lost 3 bases and the J segment 9 bases; nucleotides outside the gene matches: 10. The CDR3 length is 15 residues. Germline CDR1 and CDR2: SGHNT and YYREEE (reference sequence). The CDR3 region has the DNA TGTGCCAGCAGCTCCCAAGGACAGGGGTCAGGCATTCAGTACTTC. Encoded protein: CASSSQGQGSGIQYF. Full variable domain (rest looked up from reference TRBV5-4 and TRBJ2-4): ETGVTQSPTHLIKTRGQQVTLRCSSQSGHNTVSWYQQALGQGPQFIFQYYREEENGRGNFPPRFSGLQFPNYSSELNVNALELDDSALYLCASSSQGQGSGIQYFGAGTRLSVL.

This rearrangement joins TRBV30 to TRBJ1-1; weak D call: TRBD1 (6 bases). Germline V lookup: CDR1 GTSNPN, CDR2 SVGIG (reference sequence). This CDR3 is 14 amino acids long. The V gene lost 2 bases and the J gene lost 0 bases, with 10 bases spanning the gap. The CDR3: CAWSLTGLNTEAFF. Here the CDR3 DNA reads TGTGCCTGGAGTTTGACAGGACTGAACACTGAAGCTTTCTTT.

This chain connects TRBV12-5 to TRBJ2-7; D is possibly TRBD1 (5 bases). Looked up from germline, CDR1 is LGHNT and CDR2 is FRNRAP. V shed 5 bases and J shed 6 bases, with 17 bases lying between them. This CDR3 spans 14 amino acids. In DNA, the CDR3 is TGTGCTAGTGGTGCTCAGGGAATCTTGCGCGAGCAGTACTTC. This sequence encodes CASGAQGILREQYF.

The chain employs TRBV2 and TRBJ1-2, with D possibly TRBD1 on 5 matching bases. The CDR3 spans 14 residues. The germline gives CDR1 SNHLY, CDR2 FYNNEI. Deletions cut 4 bases from V and 8 bases from J, with 17 bases between. The CDR3 loop reads CASSGTGFSGGYTF. The CDR3, as DNA: TGTGCCAGCAGTGGAACAGGTTTCTCGGGAGGCTACACCTTC.

The chain couples TRBV9 to TRBJ2-7; D not certain. This CDR3 spans 13 amino acids. Germline values: CDR1 SGDLS, CDR2 YYNGEE. Deletions cut 4 bases from V and 1 base from J, with 9 bases between. CDR3 in DNA: TGTGCCAGCAGCAAGAGACCTTCCTACGAGCAGTACTTC. Its translation: CASSKRPSYEQYF. The complete variable domain, with remaining parts taken from reference TRBV9 and TRBJ2-7, reads DSGVTQTPKHLITATGQRVTLRCSPRSGDLSVYWYQQSLDQGLQFLIQYYNGEERAKGNILERFSAQQFPDLHSELNLSSLELGDSALYFCASSKRPSYEQYFGPGTRLTVT.

The chain couples TRBV19 to TRBJ1-2; D gene unclear. CDR3 size: 16 residues. Trimming cost V 7 bases and J 0 bases, with 18 bases left between them. Germline V gene lookup returns CDR1 LNHDA and CDR2 SQIVND (reference sequence). The CDR3 coding sequence is TGTGCCAGTAAGGACGCTAACGGCAGCCCTAACTATGGCTACACCTTC. This codes for CASKDANGSPNYGYTF. The complete variable domain, with remaining parts taken from reference TRBV19 and TRBJ1-2, reads DGGITQSPKYLFRKEGQNVTLSCEQNLNHDAMYWYRQDPGQGLRLIYYSQIVNDFQKGDIAEGYSVSREKKESFPLTVTSAQKNPTAFYLCASKDANGSPNYGYTFGSGTRLTVV.

The chain is built from TRBV13 and TRBJ2-1; 10 bases are a match to TRBD2. Germline V CDR1 and CDR2: PRHDT, FYEKMQ (reference sequence). This CDR3 spans 17 amino acids. V trimming: 5 bases; J trimming: 1 base; junction bases outside the gene matches: 8. CDR3 nucleotide sequence: TGTGCCAGCAGCCGCTGGCTAGCGGGGGTTTCCTACAATGAGCAGTTCTTC. Its translation: CASSRWLAGVSYNEQFF.

This chain links TRBV25-1 with TRBJ1-4; D uncertain. V lost 7 bases and J 4 bases, leaving 10 bases between the germline ends. Germline CDR1 and CDR2: MGHDK and SYGVNS. This CDR3 is 13 amino acids long. CDR3 in amino acids: CASTRADNEKLFF. In DNA, the CDR3 is TGTGCCAGCACCCGGGCCGATAATGAAAAACTGTTTTTT.

The chain recombines TRBV27 with TRBJ2-7, with D unclear. V was trimmed by 5 bases and J by 0 bases, leaving 17 bases between them. Germline V gene sequence: CDR1 MNHEY, CDR2 SMNVEV (reference sequence). This CDR3 comprises 16 residues. The CDR3 bases are TGTGCCAGCAGTCCCACGCCCCCAGGTTTCTCCTACGAGCAGTACTTC. Translating it yields CASSPTPPGFSYEQYF.